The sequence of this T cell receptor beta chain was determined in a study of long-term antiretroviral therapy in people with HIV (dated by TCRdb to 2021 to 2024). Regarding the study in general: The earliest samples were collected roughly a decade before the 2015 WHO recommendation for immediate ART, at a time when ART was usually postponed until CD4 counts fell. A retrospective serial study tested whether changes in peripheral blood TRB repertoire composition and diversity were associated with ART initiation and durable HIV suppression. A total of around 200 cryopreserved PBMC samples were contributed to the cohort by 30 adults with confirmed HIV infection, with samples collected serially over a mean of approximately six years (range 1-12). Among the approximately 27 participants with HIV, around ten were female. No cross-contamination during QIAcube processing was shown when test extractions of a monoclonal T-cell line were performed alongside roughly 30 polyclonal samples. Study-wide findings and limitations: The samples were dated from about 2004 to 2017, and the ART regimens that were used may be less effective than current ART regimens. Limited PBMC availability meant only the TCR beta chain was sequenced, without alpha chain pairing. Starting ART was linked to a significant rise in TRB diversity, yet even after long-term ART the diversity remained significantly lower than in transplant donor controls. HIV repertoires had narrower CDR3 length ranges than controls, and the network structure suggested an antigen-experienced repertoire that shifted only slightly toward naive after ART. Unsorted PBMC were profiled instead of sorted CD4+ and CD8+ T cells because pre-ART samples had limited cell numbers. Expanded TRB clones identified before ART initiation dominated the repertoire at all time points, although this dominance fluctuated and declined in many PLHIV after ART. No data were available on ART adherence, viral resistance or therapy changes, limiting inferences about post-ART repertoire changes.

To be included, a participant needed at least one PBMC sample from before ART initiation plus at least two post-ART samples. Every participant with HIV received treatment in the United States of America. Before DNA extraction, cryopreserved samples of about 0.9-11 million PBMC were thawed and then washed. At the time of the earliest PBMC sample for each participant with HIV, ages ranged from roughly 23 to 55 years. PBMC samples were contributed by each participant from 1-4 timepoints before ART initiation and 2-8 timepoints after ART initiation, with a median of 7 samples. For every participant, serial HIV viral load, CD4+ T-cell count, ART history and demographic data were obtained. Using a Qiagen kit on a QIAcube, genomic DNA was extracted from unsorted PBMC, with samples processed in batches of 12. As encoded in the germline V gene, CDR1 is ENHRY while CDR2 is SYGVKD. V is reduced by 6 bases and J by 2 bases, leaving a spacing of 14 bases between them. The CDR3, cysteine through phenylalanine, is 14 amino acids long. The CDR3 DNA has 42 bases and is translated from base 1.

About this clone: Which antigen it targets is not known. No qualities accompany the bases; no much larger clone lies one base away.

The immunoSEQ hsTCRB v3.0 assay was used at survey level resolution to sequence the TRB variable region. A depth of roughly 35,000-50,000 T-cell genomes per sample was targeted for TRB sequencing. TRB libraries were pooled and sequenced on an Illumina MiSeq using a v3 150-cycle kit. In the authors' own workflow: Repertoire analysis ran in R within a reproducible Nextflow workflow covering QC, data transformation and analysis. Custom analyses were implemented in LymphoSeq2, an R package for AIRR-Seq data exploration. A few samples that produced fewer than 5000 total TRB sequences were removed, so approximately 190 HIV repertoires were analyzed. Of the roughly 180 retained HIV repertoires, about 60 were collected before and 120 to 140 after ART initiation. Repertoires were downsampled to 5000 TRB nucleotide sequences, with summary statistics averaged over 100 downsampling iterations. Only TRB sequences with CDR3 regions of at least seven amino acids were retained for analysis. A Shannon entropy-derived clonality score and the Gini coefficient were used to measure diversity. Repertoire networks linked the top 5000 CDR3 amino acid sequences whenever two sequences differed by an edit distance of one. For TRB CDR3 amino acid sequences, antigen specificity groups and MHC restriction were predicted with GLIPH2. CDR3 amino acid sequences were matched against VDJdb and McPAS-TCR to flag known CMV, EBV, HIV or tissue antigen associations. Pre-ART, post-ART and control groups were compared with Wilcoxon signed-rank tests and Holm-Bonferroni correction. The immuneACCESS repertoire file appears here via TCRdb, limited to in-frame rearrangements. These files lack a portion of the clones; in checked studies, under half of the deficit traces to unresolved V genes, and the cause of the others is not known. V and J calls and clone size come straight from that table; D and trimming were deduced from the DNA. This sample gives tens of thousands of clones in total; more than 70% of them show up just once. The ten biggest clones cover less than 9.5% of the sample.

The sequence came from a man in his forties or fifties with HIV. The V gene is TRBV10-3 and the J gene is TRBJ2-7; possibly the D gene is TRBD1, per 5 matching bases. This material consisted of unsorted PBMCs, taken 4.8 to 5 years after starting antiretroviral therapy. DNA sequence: TGTGCCATCAGACCCTTTAACAGGCCCTACGAGCAGTACTTC. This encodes CAIRPFNRPYEQYF.